The rows below give T cell receptor beta chains drawn from one sample of a study of OX40 agonist ivuxolimab in advanced cancers. Generated by immunoSEQ multiplex PCR, the TCRdb table keeps only in-frame clones and is missing some. The repertoire includes roughly 67,000 clones, 88% of them detected once, and around 0.8% sits in the top ten. The sample in question was CD4+ or CD8+ T cells sorted from blood, obtained in a trial of the OX40 agonist ivuxolimab. The receptors come from an adult with an advanced solid tumor such as melanoma, head and neck, liver or kidney cancer. Both conserved end residues are part of each CDR3. D genes are given only for firm matches. Size values are once, few and many counts, or a class for expanded clones, and some rows have none.

d_call: TRBD1
j_call: TRBJ2-5
clone_size: once
v_call: TRBV4-1
cdr3_aa: CASSQVQGAGETQYF
cdr3_nt: TGCGCCAGCAGCCAAGTGCAGGGGGCGGGAGAGACCCAGTACTTC

d_call: TRBD1
j_call: TRBJ1-6
clone_size: .
v_call: TRBV7-9
cdr3_aa: CASSWDRASPLHF
cdr3_nt: TGTGCCAGCAGTTGGGACAGGGCTTCACCCCTCCACTTT

d_call: TRBD1
j_call: TRBJ2-5
clone_size: .
v_call: TRBV23-1
cdr3_aa: CASSQAGQGRETQYF
cdr3_nt: TGCGCCAGCAGTCAAGCCGGACAGGGTCGAGAGACCCAGTACTTC

d_call: .
j_call: TRBJ1-1
clone_size: few
v_call: TRBV19
cdr3_aa: CASVGLRNTEAFF
cdr3_nt: TGTGCCAGTGTGGGACTGCGGAACACTGAAGCTTTCTTT

d_call: .
j_call: TRBJ2-3
clone_size: .
v_call: TRBV5-6
cdr3_aa: CASSWDTDTQYF
cdr3_nt: TGTGCCAGCAGCTGGGACACAGATACGCAGTATTTT

d_call: TRBD1
j_call: TRBJ1-1
clone_size: .
v_call: TRBV19
cdr3_aa: CASSRATGGYEAFF
cdr3_nt: TGTGCCAGTAGCCGAGCTACAGGGGGCTATGAAGCTTTCTTT

d_call: .
j_call: TRBJ1-6
clone_size: .
v_call: TRBV9
cdr3_aa: CASGSYNSPLHF
cdr3_nt: TGTGCCAGTGGTTCCTATAATTCACCCCTCCACTTT

d_call: TRBD2
j_call: TRBJ2-1
clone_size: .
v_call: TRBV4-2
cdr3_aa: CASSRGLVGSYNEQFF
cdr3_nt: TGTGCCAGCAGCCGTGGACTAGTGGGGTCCTACAATGAGCAGTTCTTC

d_call: TRBD2
j_call: TRBJ2-7
clone_size: few
v_call: TRBV27
cdr3_aa: CASVLGREGLRIYEQYF
cdr3_nt: TGTGCCAGCGTCCTTGGGCGGGAGGGCCTAAGGATCTACGAGCAGTACTTC

d_call: .
j_call: TRBJ2-2
clone_size: .
v_call: TRBV29-1
cdr3_aa: CSVEDSRIPGELFF
cdr3_nt: TGCAGCGTTGAGGACAGTCGTATCCCCGGGGAGCTGTTTTTT

d_call: .
j_call: TRBJ2-5
clone_size: .
v_call: TRBV9
cdr3_aa: CASSVAGQETQYF
cdr3_nt: TGTGCCAGCAGCGTAGCAGGGCAAGAGACCCAGTACTTC

d_call: .
j_call: TRBJ2-7
clone_size: .
v_call: TRBV5-6
cdr3_aa: CASSSRRRGDSYEQYF
cdr3_nt: TGTGCCAGCAGCTCTCGGCGCAGGGGTGATTCCTACGAGCAGTACTTC

d_call: .
j_call: TRBJ1-2
clone_size: .
v_call: TRBV29-1
cdr3_aa: CSAHGDLQGSTNYGYTF
cdr3_nt: TGCAGCGCCCACGGCGACTTACAGGGCTCGACTAACTATGGCTACACCTTC

d_call: .
j_call: TRBJ2-3
clone_size: .
v_call: TRBV7-9
cdr3_aa: CASSRADTQYF
cdr3_nt: TGTGCCAGCAGCAGGGCGGATACGCAGTATTTT

d_call: .
j_call: TRBJ1-5
clone_size: .
v_call: TRBV6-1
cdr3_aa: CASSEEQRNQPQHF
cdr3_nt: TGTGCCAGCAGTGAAGAACAGCGCAATCAGCCCCAGCATTTT

d_call: TRBD1
j_call: TRBJ2-5
clone_size: .
v_call: TRBV18
cdr3_aa: CASSPMMGQQETQYF
cdr3_nt: TGTGCCAGCTCCCCGATGATGGGACAGCAAGAGACCCAGTACTTC

d_call: TRBD2
j_call: TRBJ2-5
clone_size: .
v_call: TRBV30
cdr3_aa: CAWSGGRGRETQYF
cdr3_nt: TGTGCCTGGAGTGGCGGGAGGGGGAGAGAGACCCAGTACTTC